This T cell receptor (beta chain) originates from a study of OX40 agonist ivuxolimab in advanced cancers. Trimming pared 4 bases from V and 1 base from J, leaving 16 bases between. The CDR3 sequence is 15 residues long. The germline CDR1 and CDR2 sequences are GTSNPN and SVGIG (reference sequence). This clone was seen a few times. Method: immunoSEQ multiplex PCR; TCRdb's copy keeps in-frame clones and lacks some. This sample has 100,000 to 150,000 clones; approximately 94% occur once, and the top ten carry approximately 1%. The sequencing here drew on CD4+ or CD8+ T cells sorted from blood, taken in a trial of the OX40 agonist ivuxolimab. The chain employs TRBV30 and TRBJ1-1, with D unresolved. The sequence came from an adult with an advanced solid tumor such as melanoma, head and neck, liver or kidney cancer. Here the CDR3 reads CAWNPRGATNTEAFF. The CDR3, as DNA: TGTGCCTGGAACCCCCGGGGAGCAACGAACACTGAAGCTTTCTTT.